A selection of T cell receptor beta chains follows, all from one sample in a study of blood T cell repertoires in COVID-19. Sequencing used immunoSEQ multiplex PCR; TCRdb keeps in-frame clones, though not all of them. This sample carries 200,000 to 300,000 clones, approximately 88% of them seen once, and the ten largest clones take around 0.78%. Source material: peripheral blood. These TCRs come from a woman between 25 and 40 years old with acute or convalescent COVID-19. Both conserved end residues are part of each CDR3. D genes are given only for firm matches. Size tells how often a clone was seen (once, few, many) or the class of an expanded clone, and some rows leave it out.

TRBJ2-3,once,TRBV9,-,TGTGCCAGCAGCGCGGGACTGATCACAGATACGCAGTATTTT,CASSAGLITDTQYF
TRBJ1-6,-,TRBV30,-,TGTGCCTGGAGTCCCTACAGGGATTCACCCCTCCACTTT,CAWSPYRDSPLHF
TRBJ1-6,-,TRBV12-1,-,TGTGCCAGCAGCTCCGACGACACTAGCTCCTATAATTCACCCCTCCACTTT,CASSSDDTSSYNSPLHF
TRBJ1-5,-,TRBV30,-,TGTGCCTGGAGTGTACGGGGGTTCGATCAGCCCCAGCATTTT,CAWSVRGFDQPQHF
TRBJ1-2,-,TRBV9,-,TGTGCCAGCAGCGTAGTCGGGGGTGGCTACACCTTC,CASSVVGGGYTF
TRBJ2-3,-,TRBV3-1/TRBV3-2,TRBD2,TGTGCCAGCGGGAAGCGGGAGGTCAAGACAGATACGCAGTATTTT,CASGKREVKTDTQYF
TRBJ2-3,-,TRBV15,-,TGTGCCACCAGCAGAGTGTTTGGGGGGACGCAGTATTTT,CATSRVFGGTQYF
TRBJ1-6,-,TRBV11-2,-,TGTGCCAGCAGCTTATTGGAGTTAGGCTCCCTCCACTTT,CASSLLELGSLHF
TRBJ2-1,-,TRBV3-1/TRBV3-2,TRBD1,TGTGCCAGCAGGGAGACAGGGGTAGGTGAGCAGTTCTTC,CASRETGVGEQFF
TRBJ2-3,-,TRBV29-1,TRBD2,TGCAGCGTTGAACGGGGACTAGCAACAGATACGCAGTATTTT,CSVERGLATDTQYF
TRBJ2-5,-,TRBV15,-,TGTGCCACCAGCAGAGATAACAGGGAAGAGACCCAGTACTTC,CATSRDNREETQYF
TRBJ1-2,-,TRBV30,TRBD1,TGTGCCTGGAGGGAAAAACGACAGGGGGCGCGATATGGCTACACCTTC,CAWREKRQGARYGYTF
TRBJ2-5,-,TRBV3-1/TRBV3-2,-,TGTGCCAGCAGCCAATTTGAGGCCCAGTACTTC,CASSQFEAQYF
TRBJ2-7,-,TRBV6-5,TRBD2,TGTGCCAGCAAGGGGGGGTCTAGCGGGAGTTACGAGCAGTACTTC,CASKGGSSGSYEQYF
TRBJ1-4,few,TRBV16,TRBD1,TGTGCCAGCAGTCAGGGACAGGGACGCGAAAAACTGTTTTTT,CASSQGQGREKLFF
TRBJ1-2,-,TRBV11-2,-,TGTGCCAGCAGCTTAGGTTCAGGGCCCGGCTATGGCTACACCTTC,CASSLGSGPGYGYTF
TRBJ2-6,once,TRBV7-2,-,TGTGGTGTGACAGGCTACTCTGGGGCCAACGTCCTGACTTTC,CGVTGYSGANVLTF
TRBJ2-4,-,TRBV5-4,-,TGTGCCAGCAGCTTTGAGCAAACTAGAAGAACTTCCAAAAACATTCAGTACTTC,CASSFEQTRRTSKNIQYF
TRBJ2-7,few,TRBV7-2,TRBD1,TGTGCCAGCAGCTTAGACAACAGGGGCTACGAGCAGTACTTC,CASSLDNRGYEQYF
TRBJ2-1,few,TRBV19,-,TGTGCCAGTAGCCAGGGGCAGGGGTGGAATGAGCAGTTCTTC,CASSQGQGWNEQFF
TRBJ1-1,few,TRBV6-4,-,TGTGCCAGCAGGGAAAGGTTCGGGAGCACTGAAGCTTTCTTT,CASRERFGSTEAFF
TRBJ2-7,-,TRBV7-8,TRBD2,TGTGCCAGCAGCGCTAGCGGGGGGCCGACCTACGAGCAGTACTTC,CASSASGGPTYEQYF
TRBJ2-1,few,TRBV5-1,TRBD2,TGCGCCAGCAGCAACCGACTAGCGGGACGTAGCTCCTACAATGAGCAGTTCTTC,CASSNRLAGRSSYNEQFF
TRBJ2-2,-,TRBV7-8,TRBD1,TGTGCCAGCAGCTTGATCGGGACAGGGACTAACACCGGGGAGCTGTTTTTT,CASSLIGTGTNTGELFF
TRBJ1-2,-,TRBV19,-,TGTGCCAGTAGCAGGGGCCATCGCTATGGCTACACCTTC,CASSRGHRYGYTF
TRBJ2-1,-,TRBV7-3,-,TGTGCCAGCAGCTCAGAGAGCAAAGACTTATACTCCTACAATGAGCAGTTCTTC,CASSSESKDLYSYNEQFF
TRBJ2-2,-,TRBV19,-,TGTGCCACCAGAGAAACGGGAGTTAGCACCGGGGAGCTGTTTTTT,CATRETGVSTGELFF
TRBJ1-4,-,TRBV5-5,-,TGTGCCAGCAGCTTGGTGAGGGGGTCTAATGAAAAACTGTTTTTT,CASSLVRGSNEKLFF
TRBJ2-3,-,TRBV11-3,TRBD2,TGTGCCAGCAGCTTAGTCGCGGGAGGAGGAAGCGATACGCAGTATTTT,CASSLVAGGGSDTQYF
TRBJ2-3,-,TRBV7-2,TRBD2,TGTGCCAGCAGCTTAGGCGGGAGTTCAGATACGCAGTATTTT,CASSLGGSSDTQYF
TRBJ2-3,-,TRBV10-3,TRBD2,TGTGCCATCAGTGAGGGACTAGCGGGAGGGCCAGGTACGCAGTATTTT,CAISEGLAGGPGTQYF
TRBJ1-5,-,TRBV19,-,TGTGCCAGTACAGGGCAGGGGCATCAGCCCCAGCATTTT,CASTGQGHQPQHF
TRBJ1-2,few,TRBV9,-,TGTGCCAGCAGCGTAGCCCTCCAGGGCGGCTATGGCTACACCTTC,CASSVALQGGYGYTF
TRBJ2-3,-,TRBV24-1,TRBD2,TGTGCCCCCTGGAGAGCGGGAGCGCTCTCCGGCACAGATACGCAGTATTTT,CAPWRAGALSGTDTQYF
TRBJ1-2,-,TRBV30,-,TGTGCCTGGAGGTCAGGGGCGGACTATGGCTACACCTTC,CAWRSGADYGYTF
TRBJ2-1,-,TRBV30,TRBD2,TGTGCCTGGAGTGCCCCCACTAGCGGGATCTACAATGAGCAGTTCTTC,CAWSAPTSGIYNEQFF
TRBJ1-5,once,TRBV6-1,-,TGTGCCAGCGCCGCGGGGGCGCAAGGTCAGCCCCAGCATTTT,CASAAGAQGQPQHF
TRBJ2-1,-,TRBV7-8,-,TGTGCCAGCAGCTTAGCGGACAGACGCCACTACAATGAGCAGTTCTTC,CASSLADRRHYNEQFF
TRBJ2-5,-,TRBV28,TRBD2,TGTGCCAGCAGTTTAGGTCTAGCGGGAGTGGGCCAAGAGACCCAGTACTTC,CASSLGLAGVGQETQYF
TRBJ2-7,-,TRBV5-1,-,TGCGCCAGCAGCCTAACGGCGGGCGAGCAGTACTTC,CASSLTAGEQYF
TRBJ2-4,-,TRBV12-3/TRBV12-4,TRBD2,TGTGCCAGCAGTTACGGACTAGCGGGAGTATACTTC,CASSYGLAGVYF
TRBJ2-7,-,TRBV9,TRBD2,TGTGCCAGCAGCGCTAGCGGACCCCCCTACGAGCAGTACTTC,CASSASGPPYEQYF
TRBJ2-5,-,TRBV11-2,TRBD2,TGTGCCAGCAGCTTCACTAGCGGGAGTATTTGGGAGACCCAGTACTTC,CASSFTSGSIWETQYF
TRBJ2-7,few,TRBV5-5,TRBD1,TGTGCCAGCAGCTTGGCCCCCGGGACAGCCTACGAGCAGTACTTC,CASSLAPGTAYEQYF
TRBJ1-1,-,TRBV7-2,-,TGTGCCAGCAGCATCAGGGGGAACACTGAAGCTTTCTTT,CASSIRGNTEAFF
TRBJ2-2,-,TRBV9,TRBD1,TGTGCCAGCAGCCCTCTCCGGGACAGGGGGCGCGGAATCACCGGGGAGCTGTTTTTT,CASSPLRDRGRGITGELFF
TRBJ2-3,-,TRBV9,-,TGTGCCAGCAGCGTAGGCCGGTCCCCGAGGGATACGCAGTATTTT,CASSVGRSPRDTQYF
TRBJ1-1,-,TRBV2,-,TGTGCCAGCAGGGCCTTAATGAACACTGAAGCTTTCTTT,CASRALMNTEAFF
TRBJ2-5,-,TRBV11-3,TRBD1,TGTGCCAGCAGCACACACAGGGGGCGGGAGACCCAGTACTTC,CASSTHRGRETQYF
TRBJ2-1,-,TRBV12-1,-,TGTGCCAGCAGCCCCACGGAGGGCGGGAGTGAAGAGCAGTTCTTC,CASSPTEGGSEEQFF
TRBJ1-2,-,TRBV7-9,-,TGTGCCAGCAGCTTCCCCGGACAGCTCTATGGCTACACCTTC,CASSFPGQLYGYTF
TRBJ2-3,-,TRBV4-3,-,TGCGCCAGCAGTTCGGGGAGCACAGATACGCAGTATTTT,CASSSGSTDTQYF
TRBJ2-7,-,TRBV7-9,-,TGTGCCAGCAGACCTAGTAGGAGCTCCTACGAGCAGTACTTC,CASRPSRSSYEQYF